This T cell receptor beta chain was captured by sequencing in a study of CDR3 diversity in severe acne. CDR3 length: 14 amino acids. From germline, CDR1 is SGDLS and CDR2 YYNGEE. The V end lost 0 bases, the J end lost 2 bases, and 9 bases lay between the germline ends. TCRdb recomputed calls from the PCR reads with MiXCR, one row per CDR3 protein. The sample has some 85,000 distinct CDR3 sequences, about half seen once. In its sample, this clonotype was seen many times. The receptor was derived from a male donor with severe acne vulgaris. Material for sequencing was blood. The rearrangement links TRBV9 to TRBJ2-7; D is uncertain. The CDR3 DNA reads as TGTGCCAGCAGCGTAGCTCAGGAGACCTACGAGCAGTACTTC. Translated: CASSVAQETYEQYF.